Listed below are T cell receptor beta chains from one sample, sequenced in a study of T-cell memory formation after mild COVID-19. TCRdb re-analysed the 5' RACE reads in MiXCR, keeping a single row per CDR3 protein. The data hold 55,000 to 75,000 distinct CDR3 sequences, with 25% to 30% observed a single time. Sequencing was done on a sample of PBMCs or a T cell subset sorted from them (not recorded which). Receptors were obtained from a man between 18 and 29 years old who had mild COVID-19 (a few samples of this study predate the infection). Cell type and time point are not known. The conserved cysteine and the conserved F or W are not part of the CDR3 here.

>TRBV6-2/TRBV6-3|TRBJ2-3
ASSTRGQGTDTQY
>TRBV7-8|TRBJ2-7
ASSLGGDEQY
>TRBV7-9|TRBJ2-7
ASSAPGQASYEQY
>TRBV6-1|TRBJ2-7
ASSEFGATYEQY
>TRBV7-2|TRBJ1-2
ASSLRPPQNYGYT
>TRBV6-5|TRBJ2-1
ASTDPYRGNEQF
>TRBV27|TRBJ2-7
ASSHRGSYEQY
>TRBV3-1|TRBJ2-1
ASSADRLGTVNEQF
>TRBV12-3/TRBV12-4|TRBJ2-5
ASSLILGTSGVYQETKY
>TRBV7-6|TRBJ2-1
ASSSGTGNEQF
>TRBV9|TRBJ1-2
ASSVEPETYYGYT
>TRBV20-1|TRBJ2-7
SARDLRGTSYEQY
>TRBV6-2/TRBV6-3|TRBJ2-3
ASSHTRDDGTDTQY
>TRBV7-6|TRBJ2-3
ASRGGSTDTQY
>TRBV6-5|TRBJ2-2
ASSYGANTGELF
>TRBV15|TRBJ2-3
ATSRERGGPDTQY
>TRBV10-1|TRBJ2-3
ASSGIGTQY
>TRBV7-2|TRBJ1-2
ASNQEIFSAYGYT
>TRBV7-9|TRBJ1-2
ASSLAPNNYGYT
>TRBV20-1|TRBJ2-5
SPARDSWYQETQY
>TRBV4-1|TRBJ2-7
ASSQSTGSYEQY
>TRBV4-3|TRBJ2-5
ARRVETQY
>TRBV6-2/TRBV6-3|TRBJ2-1
ASSYVGGINEQF
>TRBV19|TRBJ1-1
AVTGWENTEAF
>TRBV7-8|TRBJ1-1
ASATNTEAF
>TRBV2|TRBJ2-5
ASSDLEAGSRETQY